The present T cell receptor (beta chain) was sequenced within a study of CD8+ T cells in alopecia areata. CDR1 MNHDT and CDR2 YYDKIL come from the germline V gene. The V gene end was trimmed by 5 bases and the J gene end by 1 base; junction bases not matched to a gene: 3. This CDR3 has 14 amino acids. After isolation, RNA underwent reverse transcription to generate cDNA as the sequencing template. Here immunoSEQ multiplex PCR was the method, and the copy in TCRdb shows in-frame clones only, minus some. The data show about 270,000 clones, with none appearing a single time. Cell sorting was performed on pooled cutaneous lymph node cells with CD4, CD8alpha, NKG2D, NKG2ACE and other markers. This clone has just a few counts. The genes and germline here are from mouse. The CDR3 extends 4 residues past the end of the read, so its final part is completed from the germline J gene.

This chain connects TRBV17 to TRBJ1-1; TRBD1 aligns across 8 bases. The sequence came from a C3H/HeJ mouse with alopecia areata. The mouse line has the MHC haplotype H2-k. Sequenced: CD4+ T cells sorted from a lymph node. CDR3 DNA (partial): TGTGCTAGCAGTTCCGGGACAGGGAACACA. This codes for CASSSGTGNT. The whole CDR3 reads CASSSGTGNTEVFF.